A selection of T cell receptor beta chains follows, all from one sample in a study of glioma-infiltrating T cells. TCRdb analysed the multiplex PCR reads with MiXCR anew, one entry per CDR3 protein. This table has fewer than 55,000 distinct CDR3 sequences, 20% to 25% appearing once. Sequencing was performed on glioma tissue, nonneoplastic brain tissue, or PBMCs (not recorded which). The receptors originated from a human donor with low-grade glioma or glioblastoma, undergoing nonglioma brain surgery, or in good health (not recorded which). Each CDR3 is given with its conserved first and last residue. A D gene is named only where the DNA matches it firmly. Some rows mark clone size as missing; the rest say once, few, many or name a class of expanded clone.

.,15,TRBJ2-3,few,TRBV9,CASSGFRTLTDTQYF,TGTGCCAGCAGCGGATTCAGGACCCTCACAGATACGCAGTATTTT
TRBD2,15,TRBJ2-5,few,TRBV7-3,CASSLVAGNQETQYF,TGTGCCAGCAGCTTGGTAGCGGGGAATCAAGAGACCCAGTACTTC
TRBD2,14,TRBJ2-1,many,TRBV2,CASSVLAGGTEQFF,TGTGCCAGCAGTGTTCTAGCGGGGGGGACTGAGCAGTTCTTC
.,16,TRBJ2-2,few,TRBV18,CASSPPGTSNTGELFF,TGTGCCAGCTCACCACCCGGGACTTCGAACACCGGGGAGCTGTTTTTT
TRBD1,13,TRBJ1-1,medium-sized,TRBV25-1,CASSLTGDTEAFF,TGTGCCAGCAGTTTAACAGGGGACACTGAAGCTTTCTTT
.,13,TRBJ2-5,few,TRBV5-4,CASTGGGGETQYF,TGTGCCAGCACAGGGGGGGGTGGAGAGACCCAGTACTTC
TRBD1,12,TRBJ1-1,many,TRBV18,CASSLGQGSAFF,TGTGCCAGCTCACTCGGACAGGGGTCAGCTTTCTTT
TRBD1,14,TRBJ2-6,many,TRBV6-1,CASSTGDGANVLTF,TGTGCCAGCAGTACAGGGGACGGGGCCAACGTCCTGACTTTC
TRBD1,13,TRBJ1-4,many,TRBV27,CASKGQGSEKLFF,TGTGCCAGTAAGGGACAGGGGAGTGAAAAACTGTTTTTT
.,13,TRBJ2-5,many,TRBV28,CASNLGSQETQYF,TGTGCCAGCAACCTGGGGAGCCAAGAGACCCAGTACTTC
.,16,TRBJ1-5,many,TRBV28,CASSPRAPLLNQPQHF,TGTGCCAGCAGCCCCCGCGCCCCCTTACTAAATCAGCCCCAGCATTTT
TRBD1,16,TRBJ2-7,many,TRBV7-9,CASSLEAWDRAYEQYF,TGTGCCAGCAGCTTAGAAGCGTGGGACAGGGCCTACGAGCAGTACTTC
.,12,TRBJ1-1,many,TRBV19,CASSMLRTEAFF,TGTGCCAGTAGTATGCTCAGGACTGAAGCTTTCTTT
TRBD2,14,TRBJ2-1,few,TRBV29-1,CSDRTSGSYNEQFF,TGCAGCGACCGGACTAGCGGGTCTTACAATGAGCAGTTCTTC
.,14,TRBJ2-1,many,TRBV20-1,CSARSGARHNEQFF,TGCAGTGCTAGGTCCGGTGCCCGGCACAATGAGCAGTTCTTC
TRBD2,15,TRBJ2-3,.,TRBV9,CASSVTSGSTDTQYF,TGTGCCAGCAGCGTTACTAGCGGAAGCACAGATACGCAGTATTTT
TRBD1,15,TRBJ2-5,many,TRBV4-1,CASSGDRGFQETQYF,TGCGCCAGCAGCGGGGACAGGGGATTCCAAGAGACCCAGTACTTC
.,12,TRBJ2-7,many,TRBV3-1,CASSQVLGEQYF,TGTGCCAGCAGCCAAGTCCTGGGAGAGCAGTACTTC
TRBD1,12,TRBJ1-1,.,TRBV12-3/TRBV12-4,CASSVGTAEAFF,TGTGCCAGCAGTGTAGGGACAGCTGAAGCTTTCTTT
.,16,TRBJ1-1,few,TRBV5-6,CASSLGLGTINTEAFF,TGTGCCAGCAGCTTGGGGCTGGGGACCATCAACACTGAAGCTTTCTTT
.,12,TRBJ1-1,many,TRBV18,CASSPNRDAAFF,TGTGCCAGCTCACCCAATCGGGACGCAGCTTTCTTT
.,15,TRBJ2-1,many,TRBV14,CASSQLLGGYNEQFF,TGTGCCAGCAGCCAACTTCTCGGGGGTTACAATGAGCAGTTCTTC
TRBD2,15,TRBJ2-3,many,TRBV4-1,CASSHLAGETDTQYF,TGCGCCAGCAGCCACCTGGCGGGAGAGACAGATACGCAGTATTTT
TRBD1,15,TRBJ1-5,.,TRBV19,CASSMSGQGDQPQHF,TGTGCCAGTAGTATGTCGGGACAGGGCGACCAGCCCCAGCATTTT
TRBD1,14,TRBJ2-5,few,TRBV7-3,CASSMTGYQETQYF,TGTGCCAGCAGTATGACAGGGTACCAAGAGACCCAGTACTTC
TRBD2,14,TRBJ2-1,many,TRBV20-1,CSAHSGGIYNEQFF,TGCAGTGCACATAGCGGGGGAATATACAATGAGCAGTTCTTC
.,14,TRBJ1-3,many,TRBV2,CASSVSVSGNTIYF,TGTGCCAGCAGTGTGTCGGTCTCTGGAAACACCATATATTTT
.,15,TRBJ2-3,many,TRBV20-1,CSAREGLGPGDTQYF,TGCAGTGCTAGAGAGGGACTGGGCCCAGGCGATACGCAGTATTTT
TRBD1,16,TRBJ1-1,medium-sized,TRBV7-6,CASSLQTQGAETEAFF,TGTGCCAGCAGCCTCCAGACACAGGGGGCAGAAACTGAAGCTTTCTTT
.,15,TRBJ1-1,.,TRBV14,CASSQEVRLAAEAFF,TGTGCCAGCAGCCAAGAAGTCAGGTTAGCGGCTGAAGCTTTCTTT
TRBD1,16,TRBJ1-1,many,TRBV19,CASRPGQGAWNTEAFF,TGTGCCAGTAGGCCGGGACAGGGGGCTTGGAACACTGAAGCTTTCTTT
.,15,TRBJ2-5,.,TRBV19,CASSIGGTFQETQYF,TGTGCCAGTAGTATAGGAGGGACATTCCAAGAGACCCAGTACTTC
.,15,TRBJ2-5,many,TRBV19,CASRWTADDGETQYF,TGTGCCAGTAGATGGACGGCCGACGATGGAGAGACCCAGTACTTC
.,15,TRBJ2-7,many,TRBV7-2,CASNPGGGHSYEQYF,TGTGCCAGCAACCCCGGCGGGGGCCACTCCTACGAGCAGTACTTC
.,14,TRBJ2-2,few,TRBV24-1,CATREGGNTGELFF,TGTGCCACCCGAGAGGGAGGGAACACCGGGGAGCTGTTTTTT
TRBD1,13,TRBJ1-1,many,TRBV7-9,CASSPRQGTEAFF,TGTGCCAGCAGCCCCCGACAGGGGACTGAAGCTTTCTTT
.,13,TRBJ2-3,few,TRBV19,CASSTILTDTQYF,TGTGCCAGTAGTACTATCCTCACAGATACGCAGTATTTT
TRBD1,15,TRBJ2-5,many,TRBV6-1,CASRLIQGAGETQYF,TGTGCCAGCAGGCTAATCCAGGGGGCAGGGGAGACCCAGTACTTC
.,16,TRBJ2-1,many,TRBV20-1,CSARALGESRRNEQFF,TGCAGTGCTAGAGCCCTGGGGGAATCCCGTCGAAATGAGCAGTTCTTC
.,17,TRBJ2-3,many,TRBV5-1,CASSLAGTSYYTDTQYF,TGCGCCAGCAGCTTGGCCGGGACTTCCTACTACACAGATACGCAGTATTTT
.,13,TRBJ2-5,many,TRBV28,CASIPGLQETQYF,TGTGCCAGCATCCCGGGGCTTCAAGAGACCCAGTACTTC
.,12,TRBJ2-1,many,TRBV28,CASSLAGTEQFF,TGTGCCAGCAGTTTAGCGGGCACTGAGCAGTTCTTC
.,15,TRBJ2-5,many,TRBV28,CASRAEDRRGETQYF,TGTGCCAGCAGGGCCGAGGACAGGAGGGGCGAGACCCAGTACTTC
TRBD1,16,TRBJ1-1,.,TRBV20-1,CSAGGGTGPMNTEAFF,TGCAGTGCTGGGGGGGGGACAGGGCCTATGAACACTGAAGCTTTCTTT
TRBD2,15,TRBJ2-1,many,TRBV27,CASSFMGGSYNEQFF,TGTGCCAGCAGTTTCATGGGGGGGTCCTACAATGAGCAGTTCTTC
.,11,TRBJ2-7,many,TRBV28,CASSHRGEQYF,TGTGCCAGCAGTCATAGGGGTGAGCAGTACTTC
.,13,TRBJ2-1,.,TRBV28,CASTMLPRSRPSF,TGTGCCAGCACCATGCTTCCAAGATCCCGCCCGTCCTTC
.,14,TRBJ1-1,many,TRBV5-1,CATAPGPGATEAFF,TGCGCCACCGCTCCGGGACCTGGGGCCACTGAAGCTTTCTTT
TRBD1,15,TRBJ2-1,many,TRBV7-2,CASSQDRGSYNEQFF,TGTGCCAGCAGCCAAGACAGGGGCTCCTACAATGAGCAGTTCTTC
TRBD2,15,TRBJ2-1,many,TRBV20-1,CSARVQAGGPYEQFF,TGCAGTGCTAGAGTTCAAGCGGGAGGGCCCTATGAGCAGTTCTTC
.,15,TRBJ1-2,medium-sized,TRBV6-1,CASNELASPAYGYTF,TGTGCCAGCAACGAACTAGCGTCTCCCGCATATGGCTACACCTTC
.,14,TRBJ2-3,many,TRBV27,CASRGQLISDTQYF,TGTGCCAGCAGAGGACAGCTGATCTCAGATACGCAGTATTTT
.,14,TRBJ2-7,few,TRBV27,CASSPQGEGYVQYF,TGTGCCAGCAGTCCCCAGGGAGAAGGGTACGTACAGTACTTC
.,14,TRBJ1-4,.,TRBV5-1,CASRRGESNEKLFF,TGCGCCAGCAGAAGGGGCGAATCTAATGAAAAACTGTTTTTT
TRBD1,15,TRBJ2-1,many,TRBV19,CASSIPGQGIDEQFF,TGTGCCAGTAGTATCCCGGGACAGGGAATTGATGAGCAGTTCTTC
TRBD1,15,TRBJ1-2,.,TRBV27,CASSLSNQGVYGHTF,TGTGCCAGTAGTTTATCAAATCAGGGGGTATATGGCCACACCTTC
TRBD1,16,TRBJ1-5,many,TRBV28,CASSPPSGTANQPQHF,TGTGCCAGCAGTCCTCCCTCCGGGACAGCTAATCAGCCCCAGCATTTT